This T cell receptor beta chain was captured in a study of blood T cells in healthy people across ages. Whole-study findings and limits: The study lacked donor CMV status, which possibly confounded expanded clonotype changes.

The sample holds a few counts of this clonotype. What it binds is not known. A second PCR, run for about 7 to 11 cycles, used a sample-barcoded 5' primer plus a J-beta primer mix. Each cDNA was tagged by a template-switch adaptor containing 12 random nucleotides. Each CDR3 protein is one row after TCRdb ran MiXCR on the 5' RACE reads. Of over a million distinct CDR3 sequences listed, 35% to 50% are singletons. CDR3 length equals 17 residues. Germline V gives CDR1 SEHNR, CDR2 FQNEAQ (reference sequence). The V and J ends lost 2 bases and 0 bases respectively, with 17 bases between them. The clonotype was recovered from a woman in her sixties in good health. This chain joins TRBV7-9 and TRBJ2-7, with a weak D call TRBD1 (6 bases). Sample: blood. The CDR3 DNA is TGTGCCAGCAGCTTAACAGGGACGGCCAGAAGCTCCTACGAGCAGTACTTC. This sequence encodes CASSLTGTARSSYEQYF.